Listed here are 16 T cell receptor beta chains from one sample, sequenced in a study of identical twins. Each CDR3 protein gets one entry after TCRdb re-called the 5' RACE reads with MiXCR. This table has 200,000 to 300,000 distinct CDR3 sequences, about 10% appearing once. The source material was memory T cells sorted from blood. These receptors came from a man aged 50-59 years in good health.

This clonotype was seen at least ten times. The chain's CDR3 is CASSLEQFLGGYTF. In DNA form, the CDR3 reads TGTGCCAGCAGCTTAGAACAGTTTTTAGGAGGCTACACCTTC. The chain has TRBV7-2 and TRBJ1-2; no definite D call. Deletions cut 1 base from V and 8 bases from J, with 14 bases between. The length of the CDR3 is 14 residues. Germline assignment: CDR1 SGHTA and CDR2 FQGNSA.

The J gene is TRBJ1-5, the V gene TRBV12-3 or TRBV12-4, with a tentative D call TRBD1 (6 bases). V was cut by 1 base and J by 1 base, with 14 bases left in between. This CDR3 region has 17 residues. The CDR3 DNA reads TGTGCCAGCAGTTTAGAAGGGGGGCTAGGAAGCAATCAGCCCCAGCATTTT. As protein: CASSLEGGLGSNQPQHF.

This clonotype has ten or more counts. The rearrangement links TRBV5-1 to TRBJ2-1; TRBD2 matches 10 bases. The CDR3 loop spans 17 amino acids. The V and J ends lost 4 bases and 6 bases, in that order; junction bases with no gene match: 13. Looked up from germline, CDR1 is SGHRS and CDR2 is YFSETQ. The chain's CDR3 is CASSPTLMSGGGNEQFF. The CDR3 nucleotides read TGCGCCAGCAGCCCCACCTTAATGAGCGGGGGGGGCAATGAGCAGTTCTTC.

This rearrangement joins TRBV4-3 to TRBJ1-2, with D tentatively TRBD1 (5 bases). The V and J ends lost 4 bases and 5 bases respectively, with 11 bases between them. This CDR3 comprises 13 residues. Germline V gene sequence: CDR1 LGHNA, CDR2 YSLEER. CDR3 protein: CASSPQTAYGYTF. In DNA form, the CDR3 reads TGCGCCAGCAGCCCACAGACAGCATATGGCTACACCTTC.

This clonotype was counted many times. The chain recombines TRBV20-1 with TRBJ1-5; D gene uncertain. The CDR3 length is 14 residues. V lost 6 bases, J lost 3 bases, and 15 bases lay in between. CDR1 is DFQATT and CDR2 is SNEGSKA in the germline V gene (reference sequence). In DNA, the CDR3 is TGCAGTGCAACCTTCACGGCCGCCAATCAGCCCCAGCATTTT. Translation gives CSATFTAANQPQHF.

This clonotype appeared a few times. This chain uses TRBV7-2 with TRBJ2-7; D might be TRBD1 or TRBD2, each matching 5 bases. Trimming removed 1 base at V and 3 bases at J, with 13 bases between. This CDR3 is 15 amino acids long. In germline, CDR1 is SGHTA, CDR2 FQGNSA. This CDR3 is CASSLGTGGNYEQYF. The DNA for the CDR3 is TGTGCCAGCAGCTTAGGGACTGGGGGTAACTACGAGCAGTACTTC.

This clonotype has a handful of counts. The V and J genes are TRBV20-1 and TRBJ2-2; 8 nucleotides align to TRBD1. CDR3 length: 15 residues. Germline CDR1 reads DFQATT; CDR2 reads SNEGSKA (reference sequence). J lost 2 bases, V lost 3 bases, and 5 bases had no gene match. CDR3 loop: CSASGQGLNTGELFF. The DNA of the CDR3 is TGCAGTGCTAGCGGACAGGGCCTCAACACCGGGGAGCTGTTTTTT.

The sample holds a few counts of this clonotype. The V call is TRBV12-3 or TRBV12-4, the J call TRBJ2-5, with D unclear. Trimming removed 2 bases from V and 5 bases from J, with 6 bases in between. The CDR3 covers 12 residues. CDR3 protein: CASSLSSETQYF. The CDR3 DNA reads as TGTGCCAGCAGTTTAAGTAGTGAGACCCAGTACTTC.

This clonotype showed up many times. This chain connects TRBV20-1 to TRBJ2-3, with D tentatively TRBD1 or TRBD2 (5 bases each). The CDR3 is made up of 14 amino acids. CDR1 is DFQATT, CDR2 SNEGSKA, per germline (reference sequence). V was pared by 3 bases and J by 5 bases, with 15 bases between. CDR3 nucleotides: TGCAGTGCTAGTCCCCGGGACCGGCGAGATACGCAGTATTTT. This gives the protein CSASPRDRRDTQYF.

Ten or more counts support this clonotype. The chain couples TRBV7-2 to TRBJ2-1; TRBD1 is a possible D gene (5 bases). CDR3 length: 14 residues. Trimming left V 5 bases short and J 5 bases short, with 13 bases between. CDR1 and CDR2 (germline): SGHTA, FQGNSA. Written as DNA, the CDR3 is TGTGCCAGCAGCCCACAGGTGCGGAACAATGAGCAGTTCTTC. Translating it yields CASSPQVRNNEQFF.

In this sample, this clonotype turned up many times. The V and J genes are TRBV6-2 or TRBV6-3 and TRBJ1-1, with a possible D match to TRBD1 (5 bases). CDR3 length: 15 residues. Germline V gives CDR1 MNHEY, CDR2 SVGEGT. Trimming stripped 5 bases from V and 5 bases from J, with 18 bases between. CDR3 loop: CASSARAGRGTEAFF. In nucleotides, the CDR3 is TGTGCCAGCAGTGCCCGAGCGGGGCGAGGGACTGAAGCTTTCTTT.

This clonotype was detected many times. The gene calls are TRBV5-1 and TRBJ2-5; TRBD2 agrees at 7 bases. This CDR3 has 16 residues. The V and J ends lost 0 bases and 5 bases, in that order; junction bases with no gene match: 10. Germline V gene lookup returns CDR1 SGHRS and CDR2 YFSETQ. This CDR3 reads CASSLGRIAGGETQYF. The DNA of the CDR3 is TGCGCCAGCAGCTTGGGTCGAATAGCGGGTGGCGAGACCCAGTACTTC.

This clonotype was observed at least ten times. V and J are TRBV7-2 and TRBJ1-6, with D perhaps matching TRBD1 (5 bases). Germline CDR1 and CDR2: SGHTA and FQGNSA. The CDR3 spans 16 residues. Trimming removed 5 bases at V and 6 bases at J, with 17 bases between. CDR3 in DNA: TGTGCCAGCAGCCCCAACTTGGGGCCCGGTAATTCACCCCTCCACTTT. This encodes CASSPNLGPGNSPLHF.

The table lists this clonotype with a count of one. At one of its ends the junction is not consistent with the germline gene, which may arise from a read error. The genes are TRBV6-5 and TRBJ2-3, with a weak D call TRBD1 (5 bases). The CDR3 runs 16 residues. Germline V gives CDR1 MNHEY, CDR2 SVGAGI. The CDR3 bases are TGTGCCAGCTGTTATTCACATACAGGTAGCACAGATACGCAGTATTTT. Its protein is CASCYSHTGSTDTQYF.

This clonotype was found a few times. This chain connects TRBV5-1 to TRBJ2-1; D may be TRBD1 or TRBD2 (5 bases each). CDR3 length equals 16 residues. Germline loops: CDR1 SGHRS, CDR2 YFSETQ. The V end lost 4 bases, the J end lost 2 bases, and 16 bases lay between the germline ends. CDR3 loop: CASSPLLSGPYNEQFF. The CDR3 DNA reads TGCGCCAGCAGCCCTCTCCTTTCGGGACCCTACAATGAGCAGTTCTTC.

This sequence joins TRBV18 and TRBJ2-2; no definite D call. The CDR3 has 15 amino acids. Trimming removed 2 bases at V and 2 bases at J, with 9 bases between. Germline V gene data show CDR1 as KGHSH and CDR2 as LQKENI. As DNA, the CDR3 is TGTGCCAGCTCACCAATTGGCCGAAACACCGGGGAGCTGTTTTTT. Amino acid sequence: CASSPIGRNTGELFF.